This TCR beta chain was profiled in a study of graft-versus-host responses after intestinal transplantation. Profiled with immunoSEQ multiplex PCR; TCRdb holds only in-frame clones, not every one. The sample lists 90,000 to 150,000 clones, about 93% occurring once. As for this clone: Its antigen is still unknown.

This CDR3 comprises 12 residues. Germline V CDR1 and CDR2: SGHTA, FQGTGA. The V end lost 6 bases, the J end lost 8 bases, and 12 bases lay between the germline ends. The rearrangement uses TRBV7-3 and TRBJ2-3, with D hard to call. The sample here was unstimulated CD4+ T cells sorted from spleen or lymph node cells, taken before intestinal transplant. This sequence originates from a human donor who received an intestinal transplant. The CDR3 spells CASSQGSGTQYF. The DNA for the CDR3 is TGTGCCAGCAGTCAAGGGTCGGGTACGCAGTATTTT.